The present entry profiles one T cell receptor (beta chain) with its context. Within one base of it there is no much larger clone, and no base qualities were kept. The sample is drawn from a study of T cells in tuberculosis (dated by TCRdb to the late 2010s). Turning to the overall study: To characterize T cells specific for the mycobacterial lipid antigen glucose monomycolate (GMM), the study used CD1B tetramers together with high-throughput TCR immunosequencing.

TCR-alpha and TCR-beta chains were sequenced unpaired, so chain pairing information was not available. The immunoSEQ multiplex PCR assay was used to generate TCR libraries, with TCR-beta and/or TCR-alpha/delta assays applied to each sample. The amplified TCR libraries were sequenced using the Illumina high-throughput platform. For the original study's pipeline: Clustering and dimensionality reduction relied on pairwise TCRdist distances among GMM-specific receptors from T cells that were either sorted ex vivo or expanded in vitro. Sequence motifs defined by gene usage and CDR3 content were tested for enrichment in tetramer-positive versus tetramer-negative populations. Imported from immuneACCESS, the table was reduced by TCRdb to in-frame sequences with V and J called. These copies leave out some clones; in studies compared against another copy, an unresolved V gene accounts for under half, and the cause of the remainder is not known. V, J and clone size are taken as reported in that table, and D and trimming were inferred from the DNA itself. The sample table lists approximately 59,000 clones, about 86% of them with a count of one. The top ten hold around 13% of the sample.

Based on the germline V gene, the CDR1 and CDR2 sequences are LGHNA and YSLEER. For this chain, trimming is 0 bases at the V end and 7 bases at the J end, and the number of junction bases without a gene match is 4. The CDR3 runs 14 residues from the cysteine to the phenylalanine. Here the CDR3 DNA is all that survives: 42 bases in frame from base 1. What the work shows at the level of the full study, not this receptor alone: T cells that bind the CD1B-GMM tetramer with low affinity may have been missed by the stringent sort gate.

PBMC were thawed, rested overnight, stained with GMM-loaded CD1B tetramer, a Live/Dead dye and anti-CD3, and then sorted on a FACS Aria II. CD1B tetramers were loaded with C32 glucose monomycolate purified from Rhodococcus equi. Before cryopreservation, the PBMC used for tetramer sorting had been depleted of CD14-expressing monocytes for a separate study. From each donor, 75,000 to 100,000 tetramer-negative cells were sorted and analyzed together with the tetramer-positive cells. GMM-loaded CD1B tetramers were used to sort antigen-specific T cells from several healthy South African adults. The sample comprised CD1b-GMM tetramer-negative cells sorted from PBMCs. The intended sense of this specimen's cell subset or site label: T cells not binding CD1B-GMM tetramer, sorted from same donor. In this chain, TRBV4-3 is recombined with TRBJ2-3; 7 bases in the junction line up with TRBD2. This receptor was obtained from an adult woman with latent tuberculosis. The CDR3 protein: CASSQDWRGNTQYF. In nucleotide form, the sequence is TGCGCCAGCAGCCAAGATTGGCGGGGGAATACGCAGTATTTT.